Given below is one TCR beta chain in context. Its specificity is unknown. Treatment described: roughly 20 received Ad26.COV2.S at low or high dose, single or two shots; about 5 received placebo; per-sample allocation not given. It was on day 63 after the first vaccine or placebo injection that samples were taken. Recruitment in Boston yielded a donor of adult age, 18-55 years. Germline V gene lookup returns CDR1 LGHNA and CDR2 YSLEER. Trimming removed 0 bases at V and 3 bases at J, with 9 bases between. The CDR3 runs to 15 residues. Clones were sequenced by immunoSEQ multiplex PCR, and TCRdb holds only the in-frame ones, with some missing. Of about 400,000 clones listed, over 75% were seen once; the top ten hold about 1.9%. The sample belongs to a study of Ad26.COV2.S vaccination and SARS-CoV-2 variants. Findings of the study overall: Greater spike-specific TCR breadth was seen in vaccine recipients than in placebo recipients.

This chain links TRBV4-3 with TRBJ1-5; a possible D gene is TRBD1 (5 bases). The source was peripheral blood, collected in a trial of Ad26.COV2.S vaccine versus placebo. The TCR originated in a person between 18 and 65 years old who received the Ad26.COV2.S COVID-19 vaccine or a placebo. CDR3 DNA sequence: TGCGCCAGCAGCCAAGAGGGACGGATCAATCAGCCCCAGCATTTT. This codes for CASSQEGRINQPQHF.